The 10 T cell receptor beta chains given below trace back to one sample, sequenced in a study of blood T cell repertoires in COVID-19. The repertoire was sequenced with immunoSEQ multiplex PCR; TCRdb's copy has only in-frame clones and lacks some. The profile covers roughly 200,000 clones, with around 90% appearing a single time and roughly 1.2% taken by the ten largest. The sample comprised PBMCs or T cells enriched from blood (not recorded which). The source is a man aged 30 to 39 who had recovered from COVID-19.

The rearrangement uses TRBV27 and TRBJ2-3, with 9 bases identical to TRBD1. The germline CDR1 and CDR2 sequences are MNHEY and SMNVEV (reference sequence). CDR3 size: 15 residues. Trimming removed 7 bases from V and 4 bases from J; junction bases left unmatched: 9. The CDR3, as DNA: TGTGCCAGCAAGCCCCGGGACAGGGCCTCAGATACGCAGTATTTT. Its protein product is CASKPRDRASDTQYF.

In its sample, this clone was seen once. This chain connects TRBV30 to TRBJ1-1; D is unclear. The germline V and J ends were trimmed by 5 bases and 10 bases, with 8 bases remaining between them. The CDR3 has 9 residues. The germline CDR1 and CDR2 sequences are GTSNPN and SVGIG (reference sequence). The CDR3 protein is CAWGVRAFF. The CDR3 DNA sequence: TGTGCCTGGGGAGTCAGAGCTTTCTTT.

V usage is TRBV7-6 and J usage is TRBJ2-1; TRBD2 matches 11 bases. The CDR3 is 15 residues long. Trimming removed 5 bases from V and 4 bases from J; junction bases left unmatched: 4. Germline V gives CDR1 SGHVS, CDR2 FNYEAQ. The CDR3 DNA is TGTGCCAGCAGCCTTGTAGCGGGGGGGTACAATGAGCAGTTCTTC. This encodes CASSLVAGGYNEQFF.

V is TRBV28 and J is TRBJ2-1, with 7 bases matching TRBD1. The CDR3 loop spans 13 amino acids. Trimming removed 6 bases from V and 3 bases from J; junction bases left unmatched: 2. CDR1 is MDHEN, CDR2 SYDVKM, per germline. The DNA of the CDR3 is TGTGCCAGCAGCCGGGACAGCTACAATGAGCAGTTCTTC. It yields the protein CASSRDSYNEQFF.

This chain connects TRBV2 to TRBJ2-3, with TRBD2 as a possible D gene (6 bases). This CDR3 is 15 amino acids long. Trimming cost V 0 bases and J 5 bases, with 12 bases left between them. CDR1 and CDR2 from the germline V gene are SNHLY and FYNNEI. The CDR3 sequence: CASSEARGEGDTQYF. The CDR3 DNA reads as TGTGCCAGCAGTGAAGCGCGCGGGGAAGGAGATACGCAGTATTTT.

The chain uses TRBV27 and TRBJ2-7; 7 bases line up with TRBD2. Germline trimming cut 5 bases from V and 2 bases from J; bases unmatched to any gene: 6. The germline V gene encodes CDR1 MNHEY and CDR2 SMNVEV (reference sequence). The CDR3 spans 14 residues. The DNA for the CDR3 is TGTGCCAGCAGTCATTCGCTAGCGGCCTACGAGCAGTACTTC. Its translation is CASSHSLAAYEQYF.

This chain uses TRBV3-1 (or the pseudogene TRBV3-2) with TRBJ1-1; D is unclear. Germline-derived CDR1 and CDR2 are LGHDT and YNNKEL (reference sequence). This CDR3 spans 15 amino acids. Deletions cut 0 bases from V and 7 bases from J, with 15 bases between. The CDR3 loop reads CASSQETAPGSEAFF. CDR3 nucleotides: TGTGCCAGCAGCCAAGAAACGGCCCCTGGGAGTGAAGCTTTCTTT.

This sequence joins TRBV19 and TRBJ2-7; D possibly corresponds to TRBD2 (5 bases). V was trimmed by 4 bases and J by 7 bases, leaving 17 bases between them. The CDR3 is 14 amino acids. CDR1 and CDR2 (germline): LNHDA, SQIVND (reference sequence). This chain's CDR3 is CASSSGRPLREQYF. The CDR3 DNA is TGTGCCAGTAGTAGCGGGCGTCCCCTAAGGGAGCAGTACTTC.

The V gene is TRBV13, the J gene TRBJ2-5; TRBD2 agrees at 13 bases. The germline CDR1 and CDR2 sequences are PRHDT and FYEKMQ (reference sequence). After removal of 5 bases from V and 2 bases from J, the junction contained 5 bases not matched to a gene. The CDR3 totals 16 residues. This chain's CDR3 is CASSARLAGGQETQYF. For the CDR3, the DNA is TGTGCCAGCAGCGCCCGACTAGCGGGGGGACAAGAGACCCAGTACTTC.

The J gene is TRBJ2-1, the V gene TRBV5-5; D gene unclear. The CDR3 consists of 16 residues. Trimming removed 3 bases at V and 4 bases at J, with 17 bases between. CDR1 and CDR2 from the germline V gene are SGHKS and YYEKEE (reference sequence). The DNA of the CDR3 is TGTGCCAGCAGCTATATCACAGTCGCGCCTTACAATGAGCAGTTCTTC. It codes for CASSYITVAPYNEQFF.